A selection of T cell receptor beta chains follows, all from one sample in a study of CD8 T cells in ankylosing spondylitis. MiXCR was run by TCRdb on the 5' RACE reads, yielding one entry per CDR3 protein. The sample lists fewer than 750,000 distinct CDR3 sequences; roughly 19% were seen once. Sequenced sample: blood, either unsorted or a sorted T cell fraction (not recorded which). These receptors were obtained from a male donor with ankylosing spondylitis. Each CDR3 is given without its conserved first and last residue. D genes are given only for firm matches. Expanded clones get a size class; other rows say once, few or many, or leave the size out.

j_call | clone_size | d_call | v_call | cdr3_aa
TRBJ2-1 | NA | NA | TRBV6-2/TRBV6-3 | ASSYLVTVQF
TRBJ2-4 | few | NA | TRBV4-1 | ASSLQGIAKNIQY
TRBJ2-6 | once | TRBD1 | TRBV9 | ASSPGTGDSGANVLT
TRBJ1-1 | NA | NA | TRBV3-1 | ATQEGGNEAF
TRBJ1-1 | once | NA | TRBV5-1 | ASSHRDSEAF
TRBJ2-3 | NA | NA | TRBV12-3/TRBV12-4 | ASSFIRGTDTQY
TRBJ2-2 | NA | TRBD2 | TRBV28 | ASTNEAGGRRELF
TRBJ1-2 | NA | NA | TRBV6-5 | ASSYSRGSYGYT
TRBJ2-7 | few | TRBD1 | TRBV4-3 | ASSQDRGGSYEQY
TRBJ2-1 | NA | NA | TRBV6-1 | ASSEIGIYNEQF
TRBJ2-1 | NA | NA | TRBV11-1 | ASSLSVGDEQF
TRBJ2-7 | few | TRBD2 | TRBV29-1 | SVEGLAGSPSYEQY
TRBJ2-1 | NA | TRBD2 | TRBV29-1 | SVGTSDYNEQF
TRBJ2-1 | NA | NA | TRBV29-1 | SVEDYSNEQF
TRBJ2-6 | few | NA | TRBV7-2 | ASSTPTGGGANVLT
TRBJ2-1 | NA | TRBD2 | TRBV24-1 | ATSDQTSGSTADEQF
TRBJ2-3 | NA | NA | TRBV28 | ASSFPLIREAGSSTDTQY
TRBJ2-7 | few | NA | TRBV6-4 | ANLSYEQY
TRBJ2-7 | few | TRBD1 | TRBV5-5 | ASSWKKQDRSSYEQY
TRBJ1-5 | few | NA | TRBV7-8 | ASSLALQVFQPQH
TRBJ2-1 | few | TRBD2 | TRBV7-8 | ASSLVLAGGGSYNEQF
TRBJ2-7 | NA | NA | TRBV5-1 | ASSFDNSYEQY
TRBJ2-1 | NA | NA | TRBV20-1 | SARDGGGRAYNEQF
TRBJ2-5 | few | TRBD2 | TRBV4-2 | ASSQEGAAGGLPETQY
TRBJ1-5 | NA | NA | TRBV20-1 | SARSGGQPQH
TRBJ2-5 | few | NA | TRBV5-1 | ASSRDSGISQETQY
TRBJ2-1 | many | NA | TRBV29-1 | STRRASSFEQF
TRBJ1-1 | few | NA | TRBV5-6 | ASSTLGNTEAF
TRBJ1-2 | NA | TRBD1 | TRBV3-1 | ASRLGQGAENT
TRBJ2-5 | few | NA | TRBV12-3/TRBV12-4 | ASSYAGAETQY
TRBJ1-4 | NA | TRBD1 | TRBV7-8 | ASSIQGIGEKLF
TRBJ1-5 | NA | TRBD1 | TRBV6-1 | ASSRDRGMNQPQH
TRBJ2-5 | many | TRBD2 | TRBV20-1 | SARSGREGETQY
TRBJ2-7 | few | NA | TRBV18 | ASSPPNQVPYEQY
TRBJ1-1 | few | NA | TRBV20-1 | SARALGSATEAF
TRBJ2-1 | NA | TRBD1 | TRBV7-9 | ASSLVVLTGESNEQF
TRBJ2-7 | few | NA | TRBV12-3/TRBV12-4 | ASRIGGGEQY
TRBJ1-2 | few | NA | TRBV6-1 | ASSRPVDRTKDYGYT
TRBJ1-2 | few | TRBD1 | TRBV7-9 | ASSLGQHNYGYT
TRBJ2-1 | few | TRBD1 | TRBV20-1 | SATTGTGLRNEQF
TRBJ2-1 | few | TRBD2 | TRBV2 | ASRAGLAGGNEQF
TRBJ1-2 | NA | NA | TRBV6-1 | ASSRLRWTDGVDYGYT
TRBJ2-1 | few | TRBD2 | TRBV20-1 | SATLSGRAYNEQF
TRBJ2-1 | NA | TRBD2 | TRBV20-1 | SARASLAGRYNEQF
TRBJ2-7 | NA | NA | TRBV12-3/TRBV12-4 | ASSLLSRQGGEQY
TRBJ2-7 | NA | NA | TRBV3-1 | ASRPTGYEQY
TRBJ1-4 | NA | NA | TRBV6-1 | ASRGQINEKLF
TRBJ2-7 | few | NA | TRBV21-1 | ASSKAGDRVGEQY
TRBJ2-6 | NA | NA | TRBV30 | ACEGGTGANVLT
TRBJ2-3 | few | TRBD2 | TRBV5-5 | ASSPGLHKADTQY
TRBJ2-7 | NA | TRBD1 | TRBV20-1 | SARVDQGVYEQY
TRBJ2-3 | NA | NA | TRBV7-2 | ASSRRDSATDTQY
TRBJ1-1 | NA | NA | TRBV19 | ASSIGGKNTEAF
TRBJ1-1 | few | NA | TRBV4-1 | ASSQVGSGTEAF
TRBJ2-7 | few | TRBD2 | TRBV20-1 | SATSGGAYEQY
TRBJ2-2 | many | NA | TRBV12-3/TRBV12-4 | ASSLALTNTGELF
TRBJ1-2 | NA | NA | TRBV16 | ASSQSGRNNYGYT